The clone carrying this T cell receptor beta chain was recorded a few times. Its antigen is as yet unknown. The CDR3 runs 16 residues. Germline V gives CDR1 SGDLS, CDR2 YYNGEE. J was trimmed by 5 bases and V by 2 bases; bases with no gene match: 8. The data were taken from a study of T-cell reconstitution after alpha-beta-depleted transplantation in children. The study's findings and limits: The origin of alpha-beta T cells about two months after transplant was reportedly several hundred expanded graft clones. Diversity and T-cell counts at one year after transplant derived mostly from new T cells.

A library of TCRbeta sequences, prepared with unique molecular identifiers, was generated. Via MiXCR, TCRdb re-called the PCR reads, giving one row per CDR3 protein. This table holds around 800,000 distinct CDR3 sequences, under 20% found once. The rearrangement links TRBV9 to TRBJ2-1; 9 bases are a match to TRBD2. This specimen was PBMCs, mostly from graft donor cells, taken 360 days after TCRalphabeta/CD19-depleted stem cell transplant. This receptor was identified in a male patient younger than 18 who had a stem cell transplant for acute lymphoblastic leukemia, so the T cells may come from the graft donor. The CDR3 sequence: CASSVLGAGGHNEQFF. Here the CDR3 DNA reads TGTGCCAGCAGCGTTTTGGGAGCGGGAGGTCACAATGAGCAGTTCTTC.